This TCR beta chain comes out of a study of regulatory T cells in long-lasting Graves disease. The overall study: Graves' disease counted as persistent after over 5 years of antithyroid drugs with positive TSH receptor antibodies. Whole-study findings and limits: Newly diagnosed Graves' patients had higher TCR diversity than persistent ones.

Both iRepertoire HTBI primers and Arm-PCR of CDR3 regions were used to build the TCR beta libraries. TCRdb recomputed calls from the multiplex PCR reads with MiXCR, one row per CDR3 protein. The sample comprises around 460,000 distinct CDR3 sequences, about 20% of which are singletons, and about 12% rests with the top ten. Time point in this sample: persistent/refractory GD, antithyroid drugs over 5 years with positive TRAb. RNA extracted from PBMCs served as the sequencing template. The sample holds many counts of this clonotype. What it recognizes is unknown. V was pared by 8 bases and J by 0 bases, with 8 bases between. The CDR3 loop spans 11 amino acids. Germline-derived CDR1 and CDR2 are DFQATT and SNEGSKA (reference sequence).

Sequencing was performed on peripheral blood mononuclear cells (PBMCs), taken when the disease was refractory, from a patient treated with antithyroid drugs. V is TRBV20-1 and J is TRBJ2-7; D is perhaps TRBD1 (6 bases). The source of this sequence is a female donor with Graves disease. CDR3 in amino acids: CSQGTSYEQYF. CDR3 nucleotide sequence: TGCAGTCAGGGGACCTCCTACGAGCAGTACTTC.